These 13 T cell receptor beta chains came from one sample sequenced in a study of beta chain features in type 1 diabetes. The whole isolated RNA underwent reverse transcription, so sequencing captured expressed TCRB transcripts. Produced via immunoSEQ multiplex PCR; TCRdb's table is partial and in-frame only. The sample contains just under 150,000 clones, about 10% of which appear only once. Sequencing was performed on naive CD4+ T cells from blood. The receptors here all came from a man aged 18 to 29 in good health.

The J gene is TRBJ1-5, the V gene TRBV30; a weak D match, TRBD1 (6 bases). Germline loops: CDR1 GTSNPN, CDR2 SVGIG (reference sequence). The V end was cut by 0 bases, the J end by 5 bases, with 8 bases between. The CDR3 has 13 residues. CDR3 loop: CAWSVQGYQPQHF. The CDR3 DNA reads as TGTGCCTGGAGTGTACAGGGATATCAGCCCCAGCATTTT.

The chain employs TRBV6-6 and TRBJ1-2, with 9 bases identical to TRBD1. The germline V gene encodes CDR1 MNHNY and CDR2 SVGAGI (reference sequence). This CDR3 has 13 residues. J lost 8 bases, V lost 6 bases, and 7 bases had no gene match. DNA for the CDR3: TGTGCCAGCAGCCCACAGGGGGCGCGAGGCTACACCTTC. This translates into CASSPQGARGYTF.

This chain links TRBV6-5 with TRBJ1-4, with TRBD1 matching over 8 bases. The CDR3 is 16 amino acids. Germline trimming cut 0 bases from V and 8 bases from J; bases unmatched to any gene: 8. CDR1 and CDR2 (germline): MNHEY, SVGAGI. CDR3 amino acids: CASSYSGGQGGEKLFF. CDR3 in DNA: TGTGCCAGCAGTTACTCAGGAGGACAGGGCGGGGAAAAACTGTTTTTT.

This chain connects TRBV6-1 to TRBJ1-5; unclear D gene. Per germline, CDR1 MNHNS and CDR2 SASEGT. V was pared by 3 bases and J by 0 bases, with 6 bases between. This CDR3 spans 14 amino acids. CDR3 region: CASSDRSSNQPQHF. The CDR3 DNA is TGTGCCAGCAGTGACCGGAGTAGCAATCAGCCCCAGCATTTT.

The chain recombines TRBV27 with TRBJ2-7, with 10 bases aligning to TRBD1. The CDR3 consists of 13 residues. The junction had 4 bases not matched to a gene; V was cut back by 5 bases and J by 6 bases. Germline V CDR1 and CDR2: MNHEY, SMNVEV (reference sequence). The CDR3 DNA is TGTGCCAGCAGTCCCGACAGGGGGCCCGAGCAGTACTTC. It is translated as CASSPDRGPEQYF.

Regarding this clone: At the DNA level, this CDR3 is encoded by other sequences in the same sample as well. The chain recombines TRBV5-1 with TRBJ2-1; D gene uncertain. The CDR3 covers 15 residues. Germline V gene data show CDR1 as SGHRS and CDR2 as YFSETQ. V lost 0 bases and J 1 base, leaving 8 bases between the germline ends. The CDR3 loop is CASSLEAGSYNEQFF. In nucleotides, the CDR3 is TGCGCCAGCAGCTTGGAGGCAGGATCCTACAATGAGCAGTTCTTC.

This clone was observed a few times. The gene calls are TRBV29-1 and TRBJ1-3; D gene ambiguous. V was cut by 4 bases and J by 3 bases, with 7 bases left in between. Germline CDR1 and CDR2: SQVTM and ANQGSEA. This CDR3 contains 12 residues. This chain's CDR3 is CSVVADGNTIYF. For the CDR3, the DNA is TGCAGCGTTGTCGCAGATGGAAACACCATATATTTT.

This clone has more than one count but fewer than ten. The gene calls are TRBV18 and TRBJ1-6, with 8 bases fitting TRBD1. Germline V CDR1 and CDR2: KGHSH, LQKENI. The junction had 3 bases not matched to a gene; V was cut back by 6 bases and J by 8 bases. The CDR3 runs 13 residues. CDR3: CASSQTGDSPLHF. The CDR3 region has the DNA TGTGCCAGCTCGCAGACAGGGGATTCACCCCTCCACTTT.

The chain joins TRBV20-1 to TRBJ2-1; D gene uncertain. The CDR3 sequence is 11 residues long. Deletions cut 5 bases from V and 8 bases from J, with 10 bases between. CDR1 and CDR2 (germline): DFQATT, SNEGSKA (reference sequence). The CDR3 coding sequence is TGCAGTGCTGGGCGTTTGGATGAGCAGTTCTTC. It translates to CSAGRLDEQFF.

The chain recombines TRBV4-1 with TRBJ2-5; weak D call: TRBD1 (6 bases). The V gene's germline CDR1 is MGHRA and CDR2 YSYEKL. There are 18 residues in the CDR3. V was cut by 1 base and J by 0 bases, with 18 bases left in between. The chain's CDR3 is CASSQAAGAVLYQETQYF. CDR3 coding DNA: TGCGCCAGCAGCCAAGCGGCAGGGGCGGTATTATACCAAGAGACCCAGTACTTC.

The chain is built from TRBV4-1 and TRBJ1-2; a weak D match, TRBD1 (5 bases). Germline-derived CDR1 and CDR2 are MGHRA and YSYEKL. Trimming cost V 4 bases and J 4 bases, with 16 bases left between them. This CDR3 is 15 amino acids long. The CDR3 DNA sequence: TGCGCCAGCAGCCCTTTCTCCACAGGTTCCTATGGCTACACCTTC. This sequence encodes CASSPFSTGSYGYTF.

This clone appeared many times. This chain uses TRBV10-3 with TRBJ2-2, with 8 bases matching TRBD1. The CDR3 runs 15 residues. CDR1 ENHRY and CDR2 SYGVKD come from the germline V gene. The trim removed 3 bases at V and 6 bases at J, leaving 6 bases unmatched. CDR3 sequence (DNA): TGTGCCATCAGTGATTTCGGACAGGGTTCCGGGGAGCTGTTTTTT. It yields the protein CAISDFGQGSGELFF.

The sample holds a few counts of this clone. The genes are TRBV23-1 and TRBJ1-2, with D unresolved. TRBV23-1 is sorted into the ORF group, with uncertain function. The V end lost 5 bases, the J end lost 8 bases, and 15 bases lay between the germline ends. The CDR3 runs to 13 residues. CDR3 amino acids: CASSSTSGRGYTF. CDR3 DNA: TGCGCCAGCAGTTCCACCTCGGGGAGAGGCTACACCTTC.